The clone carrying this T cell receptor (beta chain) was detected a few times. Its antigen is as yet unknown. This sample is part of a study of response to subunit inactivated influenza vaccine. Study-level results: Authors suggested each seasonal flu vaccination may recruit only limited numbers of new T cells.

This CDR3 is built from 15 residues. Germline loops: CDR1 DFQATT, CDR2 SNEGSKA (reference sequence). Trimming pared 4 bases from V and 7 bases from J, leaving 21 bases between. TCRdb redid the calling of the RT-PCR reads with MiXCR, one entry per CDR3 protein. Here the sample spans 500,000 or so distinct CDR3 sequences, approximately 16% being singletons. The rearrangement joins TRBV20-1 to TRBJ2-3; unclear D gene. This clonotype originated in a man aged 45 to 75 who received an inactivated influenza vaccine. Sequenced material: CD4+ T cells sorted from PBMCs, taken 23 months after vaccination. The CDR3 sequence is CSAIVPQVEPYTQYF. CDR3 DNA: TGCAGTGCTATCGTCCCCCAGGTTGAACCCTATACGCAGTATTTT.